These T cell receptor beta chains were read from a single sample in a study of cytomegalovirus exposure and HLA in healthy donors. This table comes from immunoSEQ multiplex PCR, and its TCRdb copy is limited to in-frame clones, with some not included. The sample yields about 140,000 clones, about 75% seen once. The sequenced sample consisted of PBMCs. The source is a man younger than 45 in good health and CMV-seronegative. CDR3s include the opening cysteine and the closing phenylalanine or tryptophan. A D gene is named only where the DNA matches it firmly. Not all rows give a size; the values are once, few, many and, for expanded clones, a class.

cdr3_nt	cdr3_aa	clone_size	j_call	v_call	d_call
TGCAGCGTTGAAGACGAAAGGCCGCGACTCTATGGCTACACCTTC	CSVEDERPRLYGYTF	-	TRBJ1-2	TRBV29-1	-
TGTGCCAGCAGCATAACAGGGGGCCACACTGAAGCTTTCTTT	CASSITGGHTEAFF	once	TRBJ1-1	TRBV7-2	TRBD1
TGTGCCAGCAGGGATGTGGGGGCCGGTAATGAGCAGTTCTTC	CASRDVGAGNEQFF	-	TRBJ2-1	TRBV11-1	-
TGTGCCAGCAGCCGGGGACCAGGGGACACTGAAGCTTTCTTT	CASSRGPGDTEAFF	once	TRBJ1-1	TRBV5-5	-
TGCGCCAGCAGCTTGGAAGCAGGGACACGTGGCTACACCTTC	CASSLEAGTRGYTF	-	TRBJ1-2	TRBV5-1	-
TGTGCCAGCAGGACCCCCTCAGGGTCCTCTGGAAACACCATATATTTT	CASRTPSGSSGNTIYF	-	TRBJ1-3	TRBV28	-
TGTGCCAGCAGCGCGGGAGGATGGGGGGGCACCGGGGAGCTGTTTTTT	CASSAGGWGGTGELFF	few	TRBJ2-2	TRBV9	TRBD2
TGTGCCAGCAGCATACAGGGGGCCGACACTGAAGCTTTCTTT	CASSIQGADTEAFF	-	TRBJ1-1	TRBV2	TRBD1
TGTGCCAGCAGTGGAGGGCCTTGGATCAGCTCCTACAATGAGCAGTTCTTC	CASSGGPWISSYNEQFF	-	TRBJ2-1	TRBV6-1	-
TGTGCCAGCAGACCTACAGGGAATAACTATGGCTACACCTTC	CASRPTGNNYGYTF	-	TRBJ1-2	TRBV28	-
TGCGCCAGCAGTGTTGGACAGGCCTACGAGCAGTACTTC	CASSVGQAYEQYF	-	TRBJ2-7	TRBV10-2	TRBD1
TGTGCCAGCTCAACTGGACAGGCCGGCGAGCAGTACTTC	CASSTGQAGEQYF	-	TRBJ2-7	TRBV18	TRBD1
TGTGCCAGCAGGACACTAGCGGGGGAAGGGGATACGCAGTATTTT	CASRTLAGEGDTQYF	-	TRBJ2-3	TRBV6-5	TRBD2
TGTGCCAGCAGTGACCCCGAGGGACTAGCCTGGGATGAGCAGTTCTTC	CASSDPEGLAWDEQFF	-	TRBJ2-1	TRBV6-4	TRBD2
TGTGCCTGGAGTGTTGGAGGTCTAGGGACCCAGTACTTC	CAWSVGGLGTQYF	few	TRBJ2-5	TRBV30	-
TGTGCCAGCAGTCCCGGGACAGGGGGCCACGAGCAGTACTTC	CASSPGTGGHEQYF	-	TRBJ2-7	TRBV6-1	TRBD1
TGTGCCAGCAGTTTGGTCCGACAGGCGGCCCACGAGCAGTACTTC	CASSLVRQAAHEQYF	-	TRBJ2-7	TRBV28	-
TGTGCCAGCAGCCCCCGAGAGAGGGCCTTCTCCGAGCAGTACTTC	CASSPRERAFSEQYF	-	TRBJ2-7	TRBV5-4	-
TGTGCCAGCAGCCTCCTTGCTACCACCTACAATGAGCAGTTCTTC	CASSLLATTYNEQFF	-	TRBJ2-1	TRBV5-6	-
TGTGCCAGCAGCAACAAGAACACCGGGGAGCTGTTTTTT	CASSNKNTGELFF	-	TRBJ2-2	TRBV7-8	-
TGTGCCAGCAGCCTTCCTAACTCCTACGAGCAGTACTTC	CASSLPNSYEQYF	-	TRBJ2-7	TRBV7-6	-
TGTGCCAGCAGTTACCGGTACAGGCCCCTATTTTCACCCCTCCACTTT	CASSYRYRPLFSPLHF	-	TRBJ1-6	TRBV6-5	-